This TCR beta chain was documented in a study of cytomegalovirus exposure and HLA in healthy donors. The PCR ran on 60 Vbeta and 13 Jbeta primers. Per the original data handling: The authors later counted tens of millions of unique TCR beta chains, some 11 million of them shared. Data came from immunoSEQ multiplex PCR; TCRdb stores just in-frame clones and leaves some out. V, J and clone size are taken as reported in that table, and D and trimming were inferred from the DNA itself. The sample contains approximately 200,000 clones, around 75% of which appear only once. The CDR3 consists of 14 residues. Germline loops: CDR1 SNHLY, CDR2 FYNNEI. The ends lost 8 bases at V and 3 bases at J; junction bases unmatched: 8.

The rearrangement links TRBV2 to TRBJ2-3, with TRBD2 identical over 7 bases. The sequence derives from a woman in her twenties or thirties in good health and CMV-seropositive. The sample consisted of PBMCs. CDR3 region: CASATSSRTDTQYF. CDR3 nucleotides: TGTGCCAGCGCGACTAGCAGTAGGACAGATACGCAGTATTTT. Together with reference TRBV2 and TRBJ2-3, the CDR3 gives the full variable domain: EPEVTQTPSHQVTQMGQEVILRCVPISNHLYFYWYRQILGQKVEFLVSFYNNEISEKSEIFDDQFSVERPDGSNFTLKIRSTKLEDSAMYFCASATSSRTDTQYFGPGTRLTVL.